These 15 T cell receptor beta chains came from one sample sequenced in a study of monozygotic twins with inflammatory bowel disease (dated by TCRdb to the late 2010s). The library was obtained by 5' RACE. TCRdb names Illumina HiSeq 2500 as the instrument used. TCRdb reanalyzed the reads, keeping one entry per CDR3 protein sequence and omitting DNA. The table for this sample lists approximately 380,000 distinct CDR3 sequences. 2.5% to 3% of the sample rests with the top ten. What was sequenced was blood. The receptors were sampled from a human donor with ulcerative colitis or Crohn's disease, or a healthy co-twin of an affected twin (not recorded which).

The chain uses TRBV4-3 and TRBJ2-1; TCRdb lists TRBD2, though no DNA is available to test this call. The CDR3 is 15 amino acids. Germline V gene lookup returns CDR1 LGHNA and CDR2 YSLEER. CDR3 sequence: CASSQTGLAADEQFF.

The chain links TRBV27 to TRBJ1-1; TCRdb's D call, TRBD1, is unchecked because there is no DNA. The CDR3 sequence is 14 residues long. Germline CDR1 reads MNHEY; CDR2 reads SMNVEV (reference sequence). The CDR3 loop is CASSFSRDIYEAFF.

CDR3 sequence reads: CASSLVFERGNTDTQYF. The chain carries TRBV7-3 and TRBJ2-3; TCRdb returns TRBD2, unconfirmable since there is no DNA. The CDR3 is made up of 17 amino acids. CDR1 SGHTA and CDR2 FQGTGA come from the germline V gene.

The V and J genes are TRBV7-3 and TRBJ2-2; TCRdb proposes TRBD2, but this gene call is untestable without DNA. The germline CDR1 and CDR2 sequences are SGHTA and FQGTGA. The CDR3 length is 16 residues. CDR3 sequence: CASSLAAGGLTGELFF. Filled out from reference TRBV7-3 and TRBJ2-2, the complete variable domain reads GAGVSQTPSNKVTEKGKYVELRCDPISGHTALYWYRQSLGQGPEFLIYFQGTGAADDSGLPNDRFFAVRPEGSVSTLKIQRTERGDSAVYLCASSLAAGGLTGELFFGEGSRLTVL.

The chain combines TRBV5-1 with TRBJ2-1. There are 16 residues in the CDR3. CDR1 is SGHRS, CDR2 YFSETQ, per germline. CDR3 amino acids: CASSLDGRGSYNEQFF.

The chain employs TRBV5-1 and TRBJ2-3. CDR3 length equals 14 residues. Germline V CDR1 and CDR2: SGHRS, YFSETQ. The CDR3 region is CASSLGESTDTQYF.

The V gene is TRBV13, the J gene TRBJ1-2. Per germline, CDR1 PRHDT and CDR2 FYEKMQ (reference sequence). The CDR3 loop spans 13 amino acids. CDR3 region: CASSARENYGYTF.

This chain links TRBV18 with TRBJ2-7; the TCRdb D gene call, TRBD1, has no DNA to confirm it. This CDR3 contains 15 residues. The germline V gene has CDR1 KGHSH and CDR2 LQKENI. CDR3 loop: CASSPYRDSPYEQYF.

V and J are TRBV15 and TRBJ2-7; TCRdb's D gene call, TRBD1, goes unchecked for lack of DNA. Germline loops: CDR1 LNHNV, CDR2 YYDKDF (reference sequence). CDR3 length: 14 residues. The CDR3 spells CATKYRHSSYEQYF.

The chain has TRBV7-6 and TRBJ2-2; TCRdb's D call, TRBD2, is unchecked because there is no DNA. CDR3 size: 16 residues. Germline-derived CDR1 and CDR2 are SGHVS and FNYEAQ. CDR3 sequence: CASSSISGGQTGELFF.

The rearrangement links TRBV7-8 to TRBJ1-5. The CDR3 extends over 14 amino acids. CDR1 and CDR2 (germline): SGHVS, FQNEAQ. CDR3 in amino acids: CASSPNSGYQPQHF.

The J gene is TRBJ1-2, the V gene TRBV4-2. Germline values: CDR1 LGHNA, CDR2 YNFKEQ. CDR3 length: 15 residues. CDR3 sequence reads: CASSQALHLNYGYTF.

The chain recombines TRBV4-1 with TRBJ2-3; TCRdb's D gene call, TRBD1, goes unchecked for lack of DNA. CDR1 MGHRA and CDR2 YSYEKL come from the germline V gene. CDR3 length: 17 amino acids. CDR3 loop: CASSHKTGLSPTDTQYF.

V and J are TRBV4-3 and TRBJ2-7; TCRdb calls TRBD2, which cannot be checked without DNA. Per the germline V gene, CDR1 is LGHNA and CDR2 is YSLEER. The CDR3 spans 15 residues. CDR3 protein: CASSQDAGEGYEQYF.

The CDR3 sequence is CASSLLDRHNEQFF. The chain uses TRBV7-8 and TRBJ2-1; without DNA, the TCRdb call of TRBD1 cannot be checked. The germline gives CDR1 SGHVS, CDR2 FQNEAQ. CDR3 length: 14 amino acids.